A single sample gave rise to the 26 T cell receptor beta chains below, sequenced in a study of radiotherapy plus CTLA-4 blockade in lung cancer. Assay used: immunoSEQ multiplex PCR; TCRdb lists only in-frame clones, some missing. The sample holds approximately 48,000 clones; 84% are singletons and the top ten take 4% to 5.5%. The material sequenced was peripheral blood, taken from a patient treated with radiotherapy plus ipilimumab. All receptors come from a human donor with non-small cell lung cancer whose response to radiotherapy plus ipilimumab could not be evaluated.

The CDR3 DNA follows: TGCAGCGTTGCCTACACTCAGGGTCTGTGGACTGAAGCTTTCTTT. Translation gives CSVAYTQGLWTEAFF. The chain is built from TRBV29-1 and TRBJ1-1; D may be TRBD1 (5 bases). CDR3 length: 15 residues. Germline V gene sequence: CDR1 SQVTM, CDR2 ANQGSEA. V shed 4 bases and J shed 5 bases, with 20 bases lying between them.

The gene calls are TRBV19 and TRBJ2-1; 11 nucleotides line up with TRBD2. The CDR3 runs 17 residues. Trimming at V came to 1 base and at J to 4 bases, leaving 6 bases not matched to a gene. Germline lookup yields CDR1 LNHDA and CDR2 SQIVND (reference sequence). DNA of the CDR3: TGTGCCAGTAGTATAGGGACTAGCGGGCAGCCTTACAATGAGCAGTTCTTC. This encodes CASSIGTSGQPYNEQFF.

This chain uses TRBV29-1 with TRBJ1-1; D may be TRBD1 (6 bases). The germline V gene encodes CDR1 SQVTM and CDR2 ANQGSEA. This CDR3 has 13 amino acids. V lost 8 bases to trimming and J lost 0 bases, with 13 bases between them. In nucleotides, the CDR3 is TGCAGCACTACAGGGTTGGTGAACACTGAAGCTTTCTTT. Protein sequence: CSTTGLVNTEAFF.

The chain employs TRBV9 and TRBJ2-3; no clear D gene. V lost 4 bases to trimming and J lost 6 bases, with 12 bases between them. The CDR3 spans 13 residues. Per germline, CDR1 SGDLS and CDR2 YYNGEE. CDR3 nucleotides: TGTGCCAGCAGCCCCCTACCTCGGGATACGCAGTATTTT. Its protein product is CASSPLPRDTQYF.

The chain is built from TRBV28 and TRBJ2-7, with D perhaps matching TRBD1 (5 bases). This CDR3 comprises 14 residues. V lost 3 bases and J lost 3, with 12 bases in between. Per the germline V gene, CDR1 is MDHEN and CDR2 is SYDVKM. The CDR3 DNA reads TGTGCCAGCAGTTTTAGTGACAGAAACTACGAGCAGTACTTC. Its translation is CASSFSDRNYEQYF.

The rearrangement joins TRBV19 to TRBJ1-1, with TRBD1 matching over 11 bases. CDR1 is LNHDA and CDR2 is SQIVND in the germline V gene (reference sequence). The CDR3 covers 16 residues. Unmatched junction bases numbered 12, after V lost 6 bases and J lost 6 bases. CDR3 in DNA: TGTGCCAGTAGCGTTACCCTGGGACAGGGGGTCGCTGAAGCTTTCTTT. Translation gives CASSVTLGQGVAEAFF.

The rearrangement uses TRBV5-4 and TRBJ1-2; 9 bases line up with TRBD1. Per the germline V gene, CDR1 is SGHNT and CDR2 is YYREEE (reference sequence). Unmatched junction bases numbered 10, after V lost 4 bases and J lost 6 bases. The CDR3 runs 15 residues. For the CDR3, the DNA is TGTGCCAGCAGCAACTCCGGGACAGGGTACCATGGCTACACCTTC. It yields the protein CASSNSGTGYHGYTF. Full variable domain (outside the CDR3, taken from reference TRBV5-4 and TRBJ1-2): ETGVTQSPTHLIKTRGQQVTLRCSSQSGHNTVSWYQQALGQGPQFIFQYYREEENGRGNFPPRFSGLQFPNYSSELNVNALELDDSALYLCASSNSGTGYHGYTFGSGTRLTVV.

The chain combines TRBV4-1 with TRBJ2-3, with D perhaps matching TRBD1 (5 bases). Deletions cut 3 bases from V and 7 bases from J, with 20 bases between. This CDR3 comprises 16 residues. Germline V gene sequence: CDR1 MGHRA, CDR2 YSYEKL. The CDR3 sequence is CASSHLGPGPPHTQYF. CDR3 in DNA: TGCGCCAGCAGCCACCTGGGGCCAGGCCCCCCCCATACGCAGTATTTT.

Remarks on this clone: At the DNA level, this CDR3 is encoded by other sequences in the same sample as well. The chain employs TRBV5-1 and TRBJ1-1, with D possibly matching TRBD1 (5 bases). From germline, CDR1 is SGHRS and CDR2 YFSETQ. The CDR3 is 14 residues long. The V gene lost 1 base and the J gene lost 3 bases, with 10 bases spanning the gap. CDR3: CASSLQGWDTEAFF. The CDR3 region has the DNA TGCGCCAGCAGCTTGCAGGGTTGGGACACTGAAGCTTTCTTT.

CDR3 amino acids: CSVVRETNPYEQYF. The CDR3 nucleotides read TGCAGCGTTGTGAGGGAGACCAACCCCTACGAGCAGTACTTC. The gene calls are TRBV29-1 and TRBJ2-7, with a tentative D call TRBD2 (5 bases). The CDR3 consists of 14 residues. V was shortened by 4 bases and J by 2 bases, with 15 bases between the two germline ends. CDR1 and CDR2 (germline): SQVTM, ANQGSEA.

J is TRBJ2-3 and V is TRBV7-3, with TRBD2 matching 8 bases. V shed 4 bases, J shed 5 bases, and the junction held 5 bases outside the gene matches. The CDR3 covers 14 residues. Germline lookup yields CDR1 SGHTA and CDR2 FQGTGA. The CDR3 DNA reads TGTGCCAGCAGCTCCAGCGGGAGTAGAGATACGCAGTATTTT. This translates into CASSSSGSRDTQYF. The whole variable domain, remainder taken from reference TRBV7-3 and TRBJ2-3, is GAGVSQTPSNKVTEKGKYVELRCDPISGHTALYWYRQSLGQGPEFLIYFQGTGAADDSGLPNDRFFAVRPEGSVSTLKIQRTERGDSAVYLCASSSSGSRDTQYFGPGTRLTVL.

The chain employs TRBV6-5 and TRBJ1-4, with TRBD1 as a possible D gene (5 bases). Trimming removed 6 bases from V and 1 base from J, with 9 bases in between. CDR1 and CDR2 from the germline V gene are MNHEY and SVGAGI. The CDR3 contains 14 residues. As DNA, the CDR3 is TGTGCCAGCAGCCGGGGGGTAACTAATGAAAAACTGTTTTTT. Residues: CASSRGVTNEKLFF.

This clone was detected once. The genes are TRBV5-4 and TRBJ1-1, with D perhaps matching TRBD1 (5 bases). CDR3 length: 14 residues. The V end was cut by 5 bases, the J end by 1 base, with 12 bases between. CDR1 is SGHNT, CDR2 YYREEE, per germline (reference sequence). The CDR3 nucleotides read TGTGCCAGCAGGGGAGGCAGGGAGAACACTGAAGCTTTCTTT. Its protein product is CASRGGRENTEAFF.

The chain is built from TRBV27 and TRBJ1-1; weak D call: TRBD1 (5 bases). The CDR3 runs 14 residues. V lost 3 bases and J 1 base, leaving 9 bases between the germline ends. Per germline, CDR1 MNHEY and CDR2 SMNVEV (reference sequence). In DNA form, the CDR3 reads TGTGCCAGCAGTTTCGGCAGGGCGAACACTGAAGCTTTCTTT. This encodes CASSFGRANTEAFF.

This sequence joins TRBV18 and TRBJ2-7, with D unresolved. Germline V lookup: CDR1 KGHSH, CDR2 LQKENI. The CDR3 length is 12 residues. The germline V and J ends were trimmed by 2 bases and 11 bases, with 13 bases remaining between them. The CDR3 DNA is TGTGCCAGCTCACCAGATGGCTCTAGGAAGTACTTC. Protein sequence: CASSPDGSRKYF.

The rearrangement links TRBV28 to TRBJ1-2; the D is unclear. This CDR3 comprises 13 residues. The germline V gene has CDR1 MDHEN and CDR2 SYDVKM. The germline V and J ends were trimmed by 3 bases and 8 bases, with 13 bases remaining between them. The CDR3 region is CASSLAAEEGYTF. The CDR3 DNA follows: TGTGCCAGCAGTTTGGCCGCCGAGGAGGGCTACACCTTC.

The CDR3 region has the DNA TGTGCCAGCAGCCGACAGTCAACTAACTATGGCTACACCTTC. As protein: CASSRQSTNYGYTF. This chain connects TRBV9 to TRBJ1-2, with D possibly being TRBD1 (5 bases). The germline CDR1 and CDR2 sequences are SGDLS and YYNGEE. The germline V and J ends were trimmed by 4 bases and 0 bases, with 10 bases remaining between them. The CDR3 is made up of 14 amino acids. The full variable domain, with the rest looked up from reference TRBV9 and TRBJ1-2, is DSGVTQTPKHLITATGQRVTLRCSPRSGDLSVYWYQQSLDQGLQFLIQYYNGEERAKGNILERFSAQQFPDLHSELNLSSLELGDSALYFCASSRQSTNYGYTFGSGTRLTVV.

The J gene is TRBJ2-7, the V gene TRBV27; 8 bases map to TRBD1. CDR3 length: 15 amino acids. Germline V lookup: CDR1 MNHEY, CDR2 SMNVEV (reference sequence). J gave up 2 bases and V 4 bases, and 7 bases lay outside the gene matches. The CDR3 coding sequence is TGTGCCAGCAGTTCGATCGACAGGGGAGCCTACGAGCAGTACTTC. This sequence encodes CASSSIDRGAYEQYF.

The J gene is TRBJ1-2, the V gene TRBV27; D is unresolved. The CDR3 is 14 amino acids. CDR1 is MNHEY and CDR2 is SMNVEV in the germline V gene (reference sequence). Between the trimmed V and J ends, which lost 4 bases and 6 bases, there was a span of 15 bases. CDR3 in amino acids: CASSSSGGFDGYTF. The CDR3, as DNA: TGTGCCAGCAGTTCCTCTGGAGGGTTCGATGGCTACACCTTC.

V is TRBV2 and J is TRBJ2-1, with TRBD2 identical over 9 bases. The CDR3 covers 15 residues. Germline assignment: CDR1 SNHLY and CDR2 FYNNEI. Trimming took 3 bases from V and 5 from J; bases not matched to a gene: 5. This CDR3 reads CASSEMLAGHNEQFF. The CDR3 DNA follows: TGTGCCAGCAGTGAGATGCTAGCGGGACACAATGAGCAGTTCTTC.

This clone was counted a few times. The chain employs TRBV9 and TRBJ2-5; D may be TRBD2 (5 bases). The CDR3 has 14 amino acids. Germline CDR1 and CDR2: SGDLS and YYNGEE. V lost 2 bases and J 2 bases, leaving 10 bases between the germline ends. The CDR3 sequence: CASSVGLGQETQYF. CDR3 coding DNA: TGTGCCAGCAGCGTTGGACTGGGTCAAGAGACCCAGTACTTC.

The chain links TRBV7-2 to TRBJ2-7, with D hard to call. This CDR3 spans 14 amino acids. With 3 bases removed from V and 0 bases from J, the gap between germline ends came to 9 bases. In germline, CDR1 is SGHTA, CDR2 FQGNSA. The CDR3 DNA is TGTGCCAGCAGCTTTGCAGGCAGCTCCTACGAGCAGTACTTC. Translating it yields CASSFAGSSYEQYF.

This clone has a handful of counts. The chain couples TRBV5-5 to TRBJ2-1; TRBD2 agrees at 8 bases. Germline V gene lookup returns CDR1 SGHKS and CDR2 YYEKEE (reference sequence). This CDR3 is built from 14 residues. The trim removed 7 bases at V and 3 bases at J, leaving 6 bases unmatched. CDR3 DNA sequence: TGTGCCAGCCAAGCGGGAGATGGCTACAATGAGCAGTTCTTC. It yields the protein CASQAGDGYNEQFF.

The gene calls are TRBV7-9 and TRBJ2-2, with 9 bases matching TRBD1. Germline CDR1 and CDR2: SEHNR and FQNEAQ (reference sequence). This CDR3 is built from 15 residues. The V segment lost 5 bases and the J segment 4 bases; nucleotides outside the gene matches: 5. The CDR3, as DNA: TGTGCCAGCAGCCCCGGGACAGGGCTCACCGGGGAGCTGTTTTTT. Protein sequence: CASSPGTGLTGELFF.

The chain carries TRBV19 and TRBJ2-1; D may be TRBD1 (5 bases). This CDR3 spans 13 amino acids. V was cut by 2 bases and J by 3 bases, with 5 bases left in between. Germline V lookup: CDR1 LNHDA, CDR2 SQIVND (reference sequence). CDR3 coding DNA: TGTGCCAGTAGTATAAGGGGCTACAATGAGCAGTTCTTC. Encoded protein: CASSIRGYNEQFF.

The chain has TRBV4-1 and TRBJ2-2; D may be TRBD2 (5 bases). The CDR3 is 16 amino acids. V lost 4 bases to trimming and J lost 0 bases, with 12 bases between them. Germline V gene sequence: CDR1 MGHRA, CDR2 YSYEKL. The CDR3, as DNA: TGCGCCAGCAGCCCCGAGATTAGCGCGAACACCGGGGAGCTGTTTTTT. Its protein is CASSPEISANTGELFF.